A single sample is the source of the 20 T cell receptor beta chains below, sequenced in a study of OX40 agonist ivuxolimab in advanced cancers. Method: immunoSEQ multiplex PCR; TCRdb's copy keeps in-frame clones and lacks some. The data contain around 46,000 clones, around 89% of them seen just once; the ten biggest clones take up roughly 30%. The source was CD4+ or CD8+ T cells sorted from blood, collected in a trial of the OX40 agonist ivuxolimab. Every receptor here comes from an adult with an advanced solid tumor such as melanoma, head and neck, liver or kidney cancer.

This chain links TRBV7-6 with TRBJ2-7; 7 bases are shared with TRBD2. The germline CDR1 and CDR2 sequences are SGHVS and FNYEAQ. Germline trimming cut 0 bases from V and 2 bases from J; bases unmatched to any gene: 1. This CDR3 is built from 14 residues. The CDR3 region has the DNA TGTGCCAGCAGCTTAGCGGGAGGGACCTACGAGCAGTACTTC. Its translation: CASSLAGGTYEQYF. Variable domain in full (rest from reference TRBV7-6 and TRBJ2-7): GAGVSQSPRYKVTKRGQDVALRCDPISGHVSLYWYRQALGQGPEFLTYFNYEAQQDKSGLPNDRFSAERPEGSISTLTIQRTEQRDSAMYRCASSLAGGTYEQYFGPGTRLTVT.

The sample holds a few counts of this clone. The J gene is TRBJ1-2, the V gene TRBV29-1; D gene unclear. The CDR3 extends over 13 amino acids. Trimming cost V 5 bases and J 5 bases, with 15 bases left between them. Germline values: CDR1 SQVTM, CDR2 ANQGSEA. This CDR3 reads CSVLEGADYGYTF. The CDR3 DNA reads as TGCAGCGTTTTGGAGGGTGCGGATTATGGCTACACCTTC.

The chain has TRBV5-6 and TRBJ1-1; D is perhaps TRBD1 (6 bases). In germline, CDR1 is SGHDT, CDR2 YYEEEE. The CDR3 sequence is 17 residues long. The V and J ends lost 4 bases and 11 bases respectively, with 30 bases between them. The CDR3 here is CASSAGGELGIQGKAFF. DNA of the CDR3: TGTGCCAGCAGCGCGGGCGGGGAGTTGGGTATACAGGGCAAGGCTTTCTTT.

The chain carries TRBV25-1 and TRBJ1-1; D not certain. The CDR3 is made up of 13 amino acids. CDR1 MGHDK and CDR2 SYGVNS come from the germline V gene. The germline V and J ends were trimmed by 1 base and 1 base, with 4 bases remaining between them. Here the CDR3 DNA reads TGTGCCAGCAGTGAATGGCAGAACACTGAAGCTTTCTTT. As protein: CASSEWQNTEAFF. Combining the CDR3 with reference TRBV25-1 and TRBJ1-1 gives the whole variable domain EADIYQTPRYLVIGTGKKITLECSQTMGHDKMYWYQQDPGMELHLIHYSYGVNSTEKGDLSSESTVSRIRTEHFPLTLESARPSHTSQYLCASSEWQNTEAFFGQGTRLTVV.

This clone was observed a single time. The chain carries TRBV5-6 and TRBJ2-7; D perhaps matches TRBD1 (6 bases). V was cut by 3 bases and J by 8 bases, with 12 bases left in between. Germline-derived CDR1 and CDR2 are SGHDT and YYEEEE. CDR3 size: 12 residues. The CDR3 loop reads CASSSGTGKQYF. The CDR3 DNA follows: TGTGCCAGCAGCTCAGGAACAGGGAAGCAGTACTTC.

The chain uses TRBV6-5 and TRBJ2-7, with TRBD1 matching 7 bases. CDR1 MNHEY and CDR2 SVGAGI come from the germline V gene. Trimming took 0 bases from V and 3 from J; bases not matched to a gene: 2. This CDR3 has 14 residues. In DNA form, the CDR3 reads TGTGCCAGCAGTTACTCGACAGGGTTCTACGAGCAGTACTTC. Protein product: CASSYSTGFYEQYF.

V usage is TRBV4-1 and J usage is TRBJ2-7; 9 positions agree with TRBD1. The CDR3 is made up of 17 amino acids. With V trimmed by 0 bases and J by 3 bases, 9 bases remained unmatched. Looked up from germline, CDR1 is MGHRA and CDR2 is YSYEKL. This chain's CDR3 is CASSQDSVDRGYYEQYF. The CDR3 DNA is TGCGCCAGCAGCCAAGATTCTGTGGACAGGGGCTACTACGAGCAGTACTTC.

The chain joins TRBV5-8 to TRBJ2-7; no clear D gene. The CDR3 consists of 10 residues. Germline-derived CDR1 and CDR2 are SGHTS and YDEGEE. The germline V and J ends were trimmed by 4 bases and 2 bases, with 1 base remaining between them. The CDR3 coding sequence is TGTGCCAGCAGCACCTACGAGCAGTACTTC. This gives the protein CASSTYEQYF.

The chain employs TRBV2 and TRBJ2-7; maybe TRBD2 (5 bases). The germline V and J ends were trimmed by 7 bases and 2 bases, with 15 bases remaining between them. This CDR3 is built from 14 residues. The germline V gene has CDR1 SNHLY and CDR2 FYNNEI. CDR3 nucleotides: TGTGCCAGCACCTCGGTGACGGAGGCCTACGAGCAGTACTTC. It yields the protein CASTSVTEAYEQYF.

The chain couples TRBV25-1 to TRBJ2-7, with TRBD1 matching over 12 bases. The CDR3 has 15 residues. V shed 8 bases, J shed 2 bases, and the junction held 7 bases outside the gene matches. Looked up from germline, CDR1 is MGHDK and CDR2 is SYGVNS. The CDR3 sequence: CASSGTGGSPYEQYF. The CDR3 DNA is TGTGCCAGCTCCGGGACAGGGGGCAGTCCCTACGAGCAGTACTTC.

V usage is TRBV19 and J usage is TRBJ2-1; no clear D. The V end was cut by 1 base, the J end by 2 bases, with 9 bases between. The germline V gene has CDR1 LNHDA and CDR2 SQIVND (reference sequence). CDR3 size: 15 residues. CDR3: CASSIGTSTYNEQFF. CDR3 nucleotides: TGTGCCAGTAGTATAGGAACGTCGACCTACAATGAGCAGTTCTTC.

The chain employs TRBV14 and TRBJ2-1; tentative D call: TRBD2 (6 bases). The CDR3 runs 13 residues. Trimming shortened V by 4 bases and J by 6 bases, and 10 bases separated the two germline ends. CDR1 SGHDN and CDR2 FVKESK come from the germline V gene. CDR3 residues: CASSPRRGNEQFF. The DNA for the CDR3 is TGTGCCAGCAGCCCCCGGAGGGGCAATGAGCAGTTCTTC.

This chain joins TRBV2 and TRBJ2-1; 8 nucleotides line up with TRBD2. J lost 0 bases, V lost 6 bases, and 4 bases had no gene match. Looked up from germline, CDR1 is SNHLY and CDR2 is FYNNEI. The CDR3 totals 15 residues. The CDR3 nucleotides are TGTGCCAGCAGGGCTAGCGGGTACTCCTACAATGAGCAGTTCTTC. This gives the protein CASRASGYSYNEQFF.

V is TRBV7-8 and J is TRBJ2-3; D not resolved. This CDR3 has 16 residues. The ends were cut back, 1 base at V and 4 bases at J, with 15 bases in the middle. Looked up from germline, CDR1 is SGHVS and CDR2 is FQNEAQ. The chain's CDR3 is CASSLVAQVTADTQYF. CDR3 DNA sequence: TGTGCCAGCAGCTTAGTGGCCCAGGTTACAGCAGATACGCAGTATTTT.

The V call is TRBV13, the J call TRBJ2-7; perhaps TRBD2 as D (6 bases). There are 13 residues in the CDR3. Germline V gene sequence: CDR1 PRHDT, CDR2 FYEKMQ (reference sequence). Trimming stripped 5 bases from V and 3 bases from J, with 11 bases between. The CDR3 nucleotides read TGTGCCAGCAGCCACGGAGGGTACTACGAGCAGTACTTC. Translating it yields CASSHGGYYEQYF.

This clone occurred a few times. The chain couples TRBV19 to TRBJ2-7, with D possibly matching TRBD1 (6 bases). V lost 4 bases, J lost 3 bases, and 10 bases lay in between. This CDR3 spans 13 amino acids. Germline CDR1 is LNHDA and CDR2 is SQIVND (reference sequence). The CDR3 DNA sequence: TGTGCCAGTAGTACCACAGGGAACTACGAGCAGTACTTC. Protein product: CASSTTGNYEQYF.

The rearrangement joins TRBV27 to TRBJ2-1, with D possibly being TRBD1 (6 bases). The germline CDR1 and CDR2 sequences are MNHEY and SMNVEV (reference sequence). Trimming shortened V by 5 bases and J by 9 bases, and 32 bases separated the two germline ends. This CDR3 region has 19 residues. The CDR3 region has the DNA TGTGCCAGCAGTCCGACAGGAGTGAGGTGGGCAGCGGCCTCGGGTGAGCAGTTCTTC. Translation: CASSPTGVRWAAASGEQFF.

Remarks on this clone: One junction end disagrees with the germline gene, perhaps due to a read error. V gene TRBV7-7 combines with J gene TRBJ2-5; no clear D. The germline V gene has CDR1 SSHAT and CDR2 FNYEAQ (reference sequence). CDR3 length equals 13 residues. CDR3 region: CASSLSSLETQYF. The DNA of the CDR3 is TGTGCTAGCAGCTTAAGCAGTTTGGAGACCCAGTACTTC.

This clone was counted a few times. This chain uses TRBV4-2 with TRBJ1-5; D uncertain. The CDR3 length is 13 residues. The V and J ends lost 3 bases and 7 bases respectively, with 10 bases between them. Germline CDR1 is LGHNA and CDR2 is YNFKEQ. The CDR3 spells CASSQALRQPQHF. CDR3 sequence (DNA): TGTGCCAGCAGCCAGGCCTTAAGGCAGCCCCAGCATTTT.

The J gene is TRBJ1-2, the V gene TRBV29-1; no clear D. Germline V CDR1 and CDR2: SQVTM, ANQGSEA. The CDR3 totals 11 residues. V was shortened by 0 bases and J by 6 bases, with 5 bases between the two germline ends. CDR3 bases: TGCAGCGTTGAAGAGGCAAATGGCTACACCTTC. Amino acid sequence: CSVEEANGYTF.